This TCR beta chain was recorded in a study of blood T cell repertoires in COVID-19. Turning to the study itself: Nucleic acid was either cDNA or gDNA, and it came from T cells, B-cell-depleted T cells, or PBMCs.

Authors' processing steps: Scientists estimated how many nucleated cells there were by amplifying reference gene primers. Clones were sequenced by immunoSEQ multiplex PCR, and TCRdb holds only the in-frame ones, with some missing. D and trimming were read from the DNA, whereas the V and J calls and clone size are those reported in that table. The sample consists of around 50,000 clones, around 86% of them appearing once. This CDR3 region has 14 residues. Germline CDR1 is LNHDA and CDR2 is SQIVND (reference sequence). V was pared by 7 bases and J by 2 bases, with 15 bases between. This sequence was found in a man aged 50-60 years with active COVID-19. The chain employs TRBV19 and TRBJ2-7; D may be TRBD2 (6 bases). Sequencing input: peripheral blood. CDR3 sequence (DNA): TGTGCCAGTACCCCGGCGGGGACGGCCTACGAGCAGTACTTC. Its translation is CASTPAGTAYEQYF.